Listed here are 8 T cell receptor beta chains from one sample, sequenced in a study of blood T cell repertoires in COVID-19. The table came from immunoSEQ multiplex PCR; TCRdb's copy has only in-frame clones and leaves some out. Among 52,000 or so clones, 75% to 80% were seen once, and the ten largest hold approximately 20%. The sequenced sample consisted of peripheral blood. The receptors originated from a man aged 45-65 years with active or convalescent COVID-19.

The chain combines TRBV15 with TRBJ2-3, with 8 nucleotides matching TRBD2. Per the germline V gene, CDR1 is LNHNV and CDR2 is YYDKDF (reference sequence). With 5 bases clipped from V and 2 bases from J, the junction kept 6 bases outside the gene matches. The CDR3 has 15 residues. For the CDR3, the DNA is TGTGCCACCAGCTCCAGCGGGGGACCCACAGATACGCAGTATTTT. Translated: CATSSSGGPTDTQYF.

The gene calls are TRBV19 and TRBJ1-3; a weak D match, TRBD1 (5 bases). The CDR3 has 14 residues. Between the trimmed V and J ends, which lost 4 bases and 3 bases, there was a span of 10 bases. Germline CDR1 and CDR2: LNHDA and SQIVND (reference sequence). CDR3 DNA sequence: TGTGCCAGTAGTACCCGGGGACTTGGAAACACCATATATTTT. Its translation: CASSTRGLGNTIYF.

V gene TRBV7-9 combines with J gene TRBJ2-5; 14 bases are shared with TRBD2. This CDR3 comprises 16 residues. Germline V gene sequence: CDR1 SEHNR, CDR2 FQNEAQ (reference sequence). V lost 5 bases, J lost 7 bases, and 9 bases stayed unmatched. The CDR3 nucleotides read TGTGCCAGCAGCCCTCGGACTAGCGGGGGGCCTGGGACCCAGTACTTC. It translates to CASSPRTSGGPGTQYF. The full variable domain, in which reference TRBV7-9 and TRBJ2-5 provide the parts outside the CDR3, is DTGVSQNPRHKITKRGQNVTFRCDPISEHNRLYWYRQTLGQGPEFLTYFQNEAQLEKSRLLSDRFSAERPKGSFSTLEIQRTEQGDSAMYLCASSPRTSGGPGTQYFGPGTRLLVL.

The table lists this clone with a few counts. The rearrangement uses TRBV7-8 and TRBJ2-2; D gene unclear. The CDR3 is made up of 15 amino acids. V was clipped by 5 bases and J by 3 bases, with 13 bases between them. CDR1 SGHVS and CDR2 FQNEAQ come from the germline V gene. The CDR3 region is CASSPLSSYTGELFF. CDR3 nucleotide sequence: TGTGCCAGCAGCCCATTGTCGAGTTACACCGGGGAGCTGTTTTTT.

CDR3 residues: CASSLSGGEYNEQFF. The CDR3 coding sequence is TGCGCCAGCAGCTTGTCCGGGGGAGAGTACAATGAGCAGTTCTTC. The rearrangement links TRBV5-1 to TRBJ2-1; a weak D match, TRBD2 (6 bases). V was cut by 1 base and J by 4 bases, with 12 bases left in between. CDR3 length equals 15 residues. From germline, CDR1 is SGHRS and CDR2 YFSETQ.

This clone has more than one count but fewer than ten. This chain uses TRBV7-8 with TRBJ1-3, with D possibly being TRBD1 (6 bases). CDR1 and CDR2 (germline): SGHVS, FQNEAQ. The CDR3 is 15 residues long. The germline V and J ends were trimmed by 3 bases and 0 bases, with 9 bases remaining between them. DNA for the CDR3: TGTGCCAGCAGCTTGATGGACAGCTCTGGAAACACCATATATTTT. It is translated as CASSLMDSSGNTIYF.

This clone was recorded once. The gene calls are TRBV6-5 and TRBJ1-6, with TRBD1 matching over 7 bases. Looked up from germline, CDR1 is MNHEY and CDR2 is SVGAGI. J was trimmed by 11 bases and V by 6 bases; bases with no gene match: 7. The CDR3 covers 13 residues. CDR3 sequence reads: CASSNNRGTPLHF. The CDR3 DNA follows: TGTGCCAGCAGCAACAACAGGGGTACACCCCTCCACTTT.

The chain has TRBV5-1 and TRBJ2-1, with TRBD1 matching over 7 bases. V lost 0 bases and J lost 3; bases outside the gene matches: 3. The germline V gene encodes CDR1 SGHRS and CDR2 YFSETQ. This CDR3 comprises 15 residues. CDR3 nucleotide sequence: TGCGCCAGCAGCTTGGCCGGGACAGACTACAATGAGCAGTTCTTC. It encodes CASSLAGTDYNEQFF. Supplemented by reference TRBV5-1 and TRBJ2-1, the full variable domain reads KAGVTQTPRYLIKTRGQQVTLSCSPISGHRSVSWYQQTPGQGLQFLFEYFSETQRNKGNFPGRFSGRQFSNSRSEMNVSTLELGDSALYLCASSLAGTDYNEQFFGPGTRLTVL.